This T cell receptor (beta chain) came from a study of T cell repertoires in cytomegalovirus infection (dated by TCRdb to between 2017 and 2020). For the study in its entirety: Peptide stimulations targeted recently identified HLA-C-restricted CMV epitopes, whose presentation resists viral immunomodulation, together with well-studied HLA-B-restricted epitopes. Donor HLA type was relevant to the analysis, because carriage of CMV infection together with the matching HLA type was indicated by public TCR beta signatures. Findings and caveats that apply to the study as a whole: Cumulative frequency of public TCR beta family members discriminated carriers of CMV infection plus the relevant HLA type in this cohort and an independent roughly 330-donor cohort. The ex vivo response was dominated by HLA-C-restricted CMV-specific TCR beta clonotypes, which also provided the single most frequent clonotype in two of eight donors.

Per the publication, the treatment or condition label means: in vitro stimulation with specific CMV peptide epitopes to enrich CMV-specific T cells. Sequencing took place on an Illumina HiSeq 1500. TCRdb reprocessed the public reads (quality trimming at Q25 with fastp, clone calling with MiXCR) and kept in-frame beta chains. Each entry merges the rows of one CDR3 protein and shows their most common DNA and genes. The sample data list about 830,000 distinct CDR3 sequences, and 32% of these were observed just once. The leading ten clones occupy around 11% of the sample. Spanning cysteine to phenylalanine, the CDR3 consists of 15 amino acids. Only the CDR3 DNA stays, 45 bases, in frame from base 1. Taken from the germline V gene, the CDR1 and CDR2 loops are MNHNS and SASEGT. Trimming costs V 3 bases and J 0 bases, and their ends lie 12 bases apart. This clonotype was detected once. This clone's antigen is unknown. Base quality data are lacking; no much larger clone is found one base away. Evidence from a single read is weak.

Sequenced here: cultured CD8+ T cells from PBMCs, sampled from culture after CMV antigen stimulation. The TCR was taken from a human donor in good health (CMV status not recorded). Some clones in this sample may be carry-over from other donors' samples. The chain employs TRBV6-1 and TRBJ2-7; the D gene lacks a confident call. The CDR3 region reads CASSEARRSSYEQYF. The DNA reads TGTGCCAGCAGTGAGGCTAGGCGGTCCTCCTACGAGCAGTACTTC.